Listed here are 21 T cell receptor beta chains from one sample, sequenced in a study of cytomegalovirus exposure and HLA in healthy donors. PCR amplification relied on 60 Vbeta primers (plus 13 Jbeta primers). Measured with immunoSEQ multiplex PCR; TCRdb has only the in-frame clones, and not every one. The sample records about 87,000 clones, 6% to 9% being singletons. Sequenced sample: PBMCs. The receptor set was obtained from a man aged 45-65 years in good health and CMV-seronegative.

The rearrangement links TRBV7-3 to TRBJ2-5; 7 positions match TRBD2. The CDR3 is 16 amino acids. CDR1 is SGHTA, CDR2 FQGTGA, per germline. The trim removed 0 bases at V and 2 bases at J, leaving 6 bases unmatched. As DNA, the CDR3 is TGTGCCAGCAGCTTAACGGGAGGGACTGCTCAAGAGACCCAGTACTTC. This translates into CASSLTGGTAQETQYF.

This clone has a handful of counts. A read error may account for a junction end that differs from germline. The V call is TRBV10-3, the J call TRBJ1-5; TRBD1 agrees at 7 bases. The germline CDR1 and CDR2 sequences are ENHRY and SYGVKD. The CDR3 covers 17 residues. The CDR3: CAISESFTGDSNQPQNF. CDR3 DNA sequence: TGTGCCATCAGTGAGTCCTTTACAGGGGATAGCAATCAGCCCCAGAATTTT.

This clone appeared a few times. This CDR3 reads CASSQAGVYNEQFF. The CDR3, as DNA: TGTGCCAGCAGCCAAGCGGGAGTCTACAATGAGCAGTTCTTC. The chain carries TRBV27 and TRBJ2-1; 8 nucleotides match TRBD2. The CDR3 extends over 14 amino acids. V shed 6 bases and J 3 bases; nucleotides not matched to a gene: 4. Germline CDR1 and CDR2: MNHEY and SMNVEV (reference sequence).

Only a few counts were recorded for this clone. The junction shows a germline mismatch at one end, possibly a read error. The chain carries TRBV7-7 and TRBJ2-5; weak D call: TRBD1 (6 bases). The last part of the DNA fits TRBJ2-7 better; the J call may be wrong. Germline CDR1 SSHAT, CDR2 FNYEAQ (reference sequence). This CDR3 is built from 15 residues. The CDR3 sequence is CASSPLDSTSYEQYF. The CDR3 DNA sequence: TGTGCTAGCAGCCCCCTGGACAGCACATCCTACGAGCAGTACTTC.

This clone came up a few times. The genes are TRBV5-8 and TRBJ1-1; D call uncertain. The CDR3 is made up of 15 amino acids. Germline V gene sequence: CDR1 SGHTS, CDR2 YDEGEE. Trimming cost V 4 bases and J 0 bases, with 13 bases left between them. In nucleotides, the CDR3 is TGTGCCAGCAGCGCCGAACGGAGCCTGAACACTGAAGCTTTCTTT. Residues: CASSAERSLNTEAFF.

This clone turned up a few times. The chain joins TRBV5-1 to TRBJ2-5; TRBD1 matches 7 bases. The V segment lost 2 bases and the J segment 2 bases; nucleotides outside the gene matches: 3. The CDR3 loop spans 14 amino acids. CDR1 is SGHRS and CDR2 is YFSETQ in the germline V gene. The CDR3 region has the DNA TGCGCCAGCAGCTTAGGACAGGTTCAAGAGACCCAGTACTTC. Residues: CASSLGQVQETQYF.

This clone showed up just a few times. The chain couples TRBV7-2 to TRBJ2-3; perhaps TRBD1 as D (6 bases). CDR1 and CDR2 from the germline V gene are SGHTA and FQGNSA. The CDR3 sequence is 14 residues long. Deletions cut 1 base from V and 3 bases from J, with 8 bases between. DNA of the CDR3: TGTGCCAGCAGCTTAGTGAGGGGGACAGATACGCAGTATTTT. It codes for CASSLVRGTDTQYF.

The V call is TRBV11-1, the J call TRBJ2-7; 7 bases are shared with TRBD2. Per the germline V gene, CDR1 is SGHAT and CDR2 is FQDESV (reference sequence). CDR3 length equals 15 residues. V dropped 5 bases and J dropped 5; count of bases not matched to a gene: 12. CDR3 protein: CASSPIQGGRNEQYF. CDR3 sequence (DNA): TGTGCCAGCAGCCCCATTCAGGGAGGGCGCAACGAGCAGTACTTC.

A few counts support this clone. This chain links TRBV5-4 with TRBJ1-1, with D possibly TRBD1 on 6 matching bases. This CDR3 region has 12 residues. The V gene's germline CDR1 is SGHNT and CDR2 YYREEE (reference sequence). V dropped 4 bases and J dropped 7 bases, with 11 bases sitting between them. The CDR3 here is CASSTMDSEAFF. The CDR3 DNA reads TGTGCCAGCAGCACGATGGACAGTGAAGCTTTCTTT.

The table lists this clone with a few counts. The V call is TRBV11-1, the J call TRBJ2-7; 11 positions match TRBD2. J lost 2 bases, V lost 5 bases, and 8 bases had no gene match. The CDR3 consists of 16 residues. Germline-derived CDR1 and CDR2 are SGHAT and FQDESV (reference sequence). The CDR3 loop is CASSTTGTSGAYEQYF. CDR3 nucleotide sequence: TGTGCCAGCAGCACGACAGGGACTAGCGGAGCCTACGAGCAGTACTTC.

In its sample, this clone was seen a few times. The chain uses TRBV5-8 and TRBJ1-6, with D perhaps matching TRBD1 (6 bases). Trimming stripped 1 base from V and 7 bases from J, with 9 bases between. This CDR3 is built from 14 residues. CDR1 and CDR2 from the germline V gene are SGHTS and YDEGEE. This CDR3 is CASSLQGMNSPLHF. For the CDR3, the DNA is TGTGCCAGCAGCTTGCAGGGGATGAATTCACCCCTCCACTTT.

This rearrangement joins TRBV6-5 to TRBJ1-1, with D hard to call. The V end lost 10 bases, the J end lost 1 base, and 13 bases lay between the germline ends. The CDR3 runs 13 residues. Germline assignment: CDR1 MNHEY and CDR2 SVGAGI. Here the CDR3 DNA reads TGTGCCACCTACAAAGGAGGGAACACTGAAGCTTTCTTT. As protein: CATYKGGNTEAFF.

The chain is built from TRBV6-5 and TRBJ1-1; no firm D call. The V and J ends lost 10 bases and 6 bases respectively, with 15 bases between them. The CDR3 has 12 amino acids. Germline V CDR1 and CDR2: MNHEY, SVGAGI. The CDR3 nucleotides read TGTGCCACCCACCCCGGGTATGCTGAAGCTTTCTTT. Translated: CATHPGYAEAFF.

This chain uses TRBV28 with TRBJ1-5, with a tentative D call TRBD1 (6 bases). The CDR3 is 13 residues long. CDR1 and CDR2 from the germline V gene are MDHEN and SYDVKM. Trimming took off 4 bases at V and 3 bases at J, with 7 bases between the two ends. CDR3 sequence: CASSWTDNQPQHF. CDR3 in DNA: TGTGCCAGCAGTTGGACAGACAATCAGCCCCAGCATTTT.

The sample holds a few counts of this clone. This chain connects TRBV28 to TRBJ2-2; tentatively, D is TRBD1 (6 bases). The length of the CDR3 is 16 residues. V was pared by 5 bases and J by 1 base, with 14 bases between. Per germline, CDR1 MDHEN and CDR2 SYDVKM. CDR3 residues: CASSPTRTVNTGELFF. The CDR3 bases are TGTGCCAGCAGTCCGACTCGGACAGTGAACACCGGGGAGCTGTTTTTT.

The chain combines TRBV4-2 with TRBJ1-4, with no clear D. The CDR3 totals 15 residues. Germline V gene sequence: CDR1 LGHNA, CDR2 YNFKEQ. Trimming cost V 0 bases and J 11 bases, with 16 bases left between them. Here the CDR3 reads CASSQETASEDKLFF. CDR3 bases: TGTGCCAGCAGCCAAGAAACCGCCTCGGAGGACAAACTGTTTTTT.

This clone was counted a few times. The chain employs TRBV27 and TRBJ2-2; no clear D. Trimming left V 5 bases short and J 0 bases short, with 7 bases between. Germline CDR1 is MNHEY and CDR2 is SMNVEV (reference sequence). This CDR3 is 14 amino acids long. CDR3 residues: CASSLYANTGELFF. In nucleotides, the CDR3 is TGTGCCAGCAGTCTCTACGCGAACACCGGGGAGCTGTTTTTT.

This clone was detected a few times. The chain is built from TRBV2 and TRBJ2-3; D gene uncertain. V shed 3 bases and J shed 1 base, with 5 bases lying between them. The CDR3 sequence is 13 residues long. From germline, CDR1 is SNHLY and CDR2 FYNNEI. The CDR3: CASSETRTDTQYF. CDR3 bases: TGTGCCAGCAGTGAGACTCGCACAGATACGCAGTATTTT.

A few counts support this clone. The chain employs TRBV5-1 and TRBJ2-2; D gene ambiguous. The CDR3 consists of 14 residues. The V and J ends lost 4 bases and 2 bases respectively, with 9 bases between them. The germline CDR1 and CDR2 sequences are SGHRS and YFSETQ. In nucleotides, the CDR3 is TGCGCCAGCAGCGGCGGCTCAAACACCGGGGAGCTGTTTTTT. Residues: CASSGGSNTGELFF.

The chain recombines TRBV30 with TRBJ2-2, with 12 bases fitting TRBD2. V trimming: 1 base; J trimming: 3 bases; junction bases outside the gene matches: 0. The CDR3 is 15 residues long. Per the germline V gene, CDR1 is GTSNPN and CDR2 is SVGIG (reference sequence). This CDR3 is CAWSGLAGDTGELFF. The CDR3 DNA reads TGTGCCTGGAGTGGACTAGCGGGGGACACCGGGGAGCTGTTTTTT.

CDR3 residues: CAWSVLLRTVPYNSPLHF. For the CDR3, the DNA is TGTGCCTGGAGTGTACTCCTTAGGACAGTTCCCTATAATTCACCCCTCCACTTT. The gene calls are TRBV30 and TRBJ1-6; tentatively, D is TRBD1 (6 bases). Trimming left V 0 bases short and J 2 bases short, with 17 bases between. The CDR3 has 18 amino acids. The germline V gene encodes CDR1 GTSNPN and CDR2 SVGIG (reference sequence).